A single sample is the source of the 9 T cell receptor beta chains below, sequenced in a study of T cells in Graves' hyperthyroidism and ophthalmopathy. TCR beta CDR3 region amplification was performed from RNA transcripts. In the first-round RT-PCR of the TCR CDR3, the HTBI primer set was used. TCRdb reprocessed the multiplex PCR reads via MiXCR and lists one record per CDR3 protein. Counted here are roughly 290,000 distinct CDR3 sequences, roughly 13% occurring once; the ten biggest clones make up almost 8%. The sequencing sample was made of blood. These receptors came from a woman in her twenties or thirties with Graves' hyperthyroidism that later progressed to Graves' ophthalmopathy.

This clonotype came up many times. The CDR3 here is CASSQERGLAFF. The CDR3 nucleotides read TGTGCCAGCAGCCAAGAGAGGGGGCTAGCTTTCTTT. The chain couples TRBV3-1 to TRBJ1-1; TRBD1 matches at 7 bases. Germline V gene sequence: CDR1 LGHDT, CDR2 YNNKEL (reference sequence). The J segment lost 10 bases and the V segment lost 0 bases, leaving 2 bases of the junction unmatched. The CDR3 length is 12 residues.

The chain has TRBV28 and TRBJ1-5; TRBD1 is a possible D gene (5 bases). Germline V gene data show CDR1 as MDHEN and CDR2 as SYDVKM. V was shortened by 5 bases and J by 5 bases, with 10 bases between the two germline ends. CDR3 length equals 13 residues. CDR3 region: CASSTGIDQPQHF. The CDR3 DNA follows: TGTGCCAGCAGTACAGGTATAGATCAGCCCCAGCATTTT. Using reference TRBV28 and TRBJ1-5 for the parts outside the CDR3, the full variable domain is DVKVTQSSRYLVKRTGEKVFLECVQDMDHENMFWYRQDPGLGLRLIYFSYDVKMKEKGDIPEGYSVSREKKERFSLILESASTNQTSMYLCASSTGIDQPQHFGDGTRLSIL.

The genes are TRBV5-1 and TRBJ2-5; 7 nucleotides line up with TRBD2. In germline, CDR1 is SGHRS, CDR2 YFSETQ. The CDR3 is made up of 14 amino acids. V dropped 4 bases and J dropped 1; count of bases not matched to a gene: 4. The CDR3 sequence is CASSIPGGQETQYF. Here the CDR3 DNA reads TGCGCCAGCAGCATACCGGGGGGCCAAGAGACCCAGTACTTC.

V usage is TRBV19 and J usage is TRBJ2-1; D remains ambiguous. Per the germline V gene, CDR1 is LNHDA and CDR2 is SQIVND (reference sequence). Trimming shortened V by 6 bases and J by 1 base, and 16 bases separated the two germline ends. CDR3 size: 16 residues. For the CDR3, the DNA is TGTGCCAGTAGGGACGACACTCTACTATCCTACAATGAGCAGTTCTTC. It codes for CASRDDTLLSYNEQFF.

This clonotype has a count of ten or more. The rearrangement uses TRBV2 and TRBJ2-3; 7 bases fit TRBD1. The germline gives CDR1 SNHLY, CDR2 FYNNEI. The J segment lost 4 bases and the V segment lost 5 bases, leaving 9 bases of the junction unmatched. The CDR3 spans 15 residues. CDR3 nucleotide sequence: TGTGCCAGCAGTTCACAGGGACAGCAATCAGATACGCAGTATTTT. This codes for CASSSQGQQSDTQYF.

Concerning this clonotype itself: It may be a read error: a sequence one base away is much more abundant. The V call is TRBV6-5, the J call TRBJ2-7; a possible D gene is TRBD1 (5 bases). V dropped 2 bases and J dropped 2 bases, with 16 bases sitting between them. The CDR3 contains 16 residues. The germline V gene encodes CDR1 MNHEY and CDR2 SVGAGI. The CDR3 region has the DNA TGTGCCAGCAGTTACGAGACAGCGAGGTTAACCTACGAGCAGTACTTC. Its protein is CASSYETARLTYEQYF.

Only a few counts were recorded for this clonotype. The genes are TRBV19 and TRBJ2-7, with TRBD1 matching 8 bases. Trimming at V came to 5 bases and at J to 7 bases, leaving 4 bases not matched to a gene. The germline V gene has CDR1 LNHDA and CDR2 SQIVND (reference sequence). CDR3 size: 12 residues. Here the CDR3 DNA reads TGTGCCAGTAGTTTCGACAGGGGTGAGCAGTACTTC. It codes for CASSFDRGEQYF.

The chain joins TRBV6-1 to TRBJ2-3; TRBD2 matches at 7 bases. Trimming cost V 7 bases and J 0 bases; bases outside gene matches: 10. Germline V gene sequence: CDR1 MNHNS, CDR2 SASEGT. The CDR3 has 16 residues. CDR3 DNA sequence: TGTGCCAGCAATAAGGGGTTTAGCGGGAGCACAGATACGCAGTATTTT. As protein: CASNKGFSGSTDTQYF.

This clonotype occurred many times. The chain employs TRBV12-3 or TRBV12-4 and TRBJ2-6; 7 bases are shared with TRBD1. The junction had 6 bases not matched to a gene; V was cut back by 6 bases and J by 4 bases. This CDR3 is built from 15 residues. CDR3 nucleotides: TGTGCCAGCAGCCCCACAGGGGAGGGGGCCAACGTCCTGACTTTC. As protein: CASSPTGEGANVLTF.